Here is one T cell receptor beta chain with its context. Its antigen is still unknown. The CDR3 totals 16 residues. Losses at the gene ends were 5 bases for V and 5 bases for J; bases not matched to a gene: 6. Germline CDR1 reads SGHTA; CDR2 reads FQGNSA. The sample originates from a study of cytomegalovirus exposure and HLA in healthy donors. PCR was performed using 60 Vbeta and 13 Jbeta primers. The repertoire was sequenced with immunoSEQ multiplex PCR; TCRdb's copy has only in-frame clones and lacks some. Of some 170,000 clones listed, 9.5% are singletons. General study results and limits: The records held CMV serostatus as the only immune exposure information. A link between a missense DCLRE1C variant and TCR beta V- and J-gene trimming emerged from a later analysis. In vitro experiments confirmed that a few CMV-associated chains were specific for CMV antigens. Rare TCR sequences dominated, though some public TCRs recurred in many donors.

What was sequenced was PBMCs. The TCR comes from a young woman in good health and CMV-seropositive. The chain joins TRBV7-2 to TRBJ2-1; TRBD2 agrees at 13 bases. CDR3 in amino acids: CASSQRTSGRDNEQFF. Here the CDR3 DNA reads TGTGCCAGCAGCCAGAGGACTAGCGGGAGAGACAATGAGCAGTTCTTC.